This entry describes one T cell receptor (beta chain). This table comes from immunoSEQ multiplex PCR, and its TCRdb copy is limited to in-frame clones, with some not included. The data hold tens of thousands of clones, with roughly 86% observed a single time. The data derive from a study of control samples from healthy donors and cancer patients. CDR1 and CDR2 from the germline V gene are MNHEY and SVGAGI. Trimming removed 6 bases at V and 0 bases at J, with 9 bases between. The CDR3 consists of 14 residues. The receptor was isolated from a woman aged 55 to 70 with lung cancer. The rearrangement joins TRBV6-5 to TRBJ1-5; D perhaps matches TRBD1 (6 bases). The material sequenced was PBMCs. This CDR3 reads CASSPRGSNQPQHF. The CDR3 region has the DNA TGTGCCAGCAGCCCCAGGGGTAGCAATCAGCCCCAGCATTTT.